This entry describes one TCR beta chain. The data derive from a study of T cell clusters in autoimmune cytopenias. CDR3 length: 15 residues. Per the germline V gene, CDR1 is MGHDK and CDR2 is SYGVNS. TRB amplification used roughly 250 ng of peripheral blood genomic DNA. One tube held mixed TRB-A and TRB-B primer pools for touch-down PCR. TCRdb re-called the multiplex PCR reads and catalogs CDR3 proteins one per entry, DNA excluded. The sample data list about 1,500 distinct CDR3 sequences. This sample was also put to use in a study of T cell repertoires in aging, cancer and after chemotherapy. That report adds: Untreated cancer patients had significantly lower blood TCR diversity than age-matched healthy donors. In healthy donors, age-related TCR diversity loss mainly reflected lost richness. Lymphoid organ infiltration in hematological cancer patients may impair thymic emigration or peripheral T cell expansion.

The chain recombines TRBV25-1 with TRBJ2-7; TCRdb's assignment of TRBD1 cannot be checked, as there is no DNA. Sequencing input: peripheral blood. This TCR was sampled from a human donor with chronic lymphocytic leukemia. The CDR3 here is CASSEPGQGVYEQYF.